The 22 T cell receptor beta chains listed next were all sequenced from one sample in a study of T-cell memory formation after mild COVID-19. From the 5' RACE reads, TCRdb called clonotypes with MiXCR, one entry per CDR3 protein. The repertoire holds just under 550,000 distinct CDR3 sequences, with roughly 20% as singletons. The specimen sequenced was PBMCs or a T cell subset sorted from them (not recorded which). The receptor source for this set is an adult woman who had mild COVID-19 (a few samples of this study predate the infection). Cell type and time point are not known.

This clonotype was seen a handful of times. The chain recombines TRBV5-1 with TRBJ2-3; no clear D. The CDR3 spans 14 residues. Trimming stripped 1 base from V and 4 bases from J, with 10 bases between. Germline V lookup: CDR1 SGHRS, CDR2 YFSETQ. The CDR3 bases are TGCGCCAGCAGCTTGACCTCCTCACCAGATACGCAGTATTTT. Protein product: CASSLTSSPDTQYF.

The chain couples TRBV21-1 to TRBJ1-5; the table's TRBD1 call for D was not verified on the DNA. TRBV21-1 is termed a pseudogene. This CDR3 is 18 amino acids long. CDR3 nucleotide sequence: TGTGCCAGCAGCAAAGGTGCCCCGACAGTATATAGCAATCAGCCCCAGCATTTT. The encoded protein is CASSKGAPTVYSNQPQHF.

This clonotype showed up just a few times. The V gene is TRBV30, the J gene TRBJ2-3, with unresolved D. V was shortened by 0 bases and J by 0 bases, with 10 bases between the two germline ends. Germline CDR1 GTSNPN, CDR2 SVGIG (reference sequence). The CDR3 extends over 15 amino acids. CDR3 sequence (DNA): TGTGCCTGGAGTGTGGCAGACTCTAGCACAGATACGCAGTATTTT. This codes for CAWSVADSSTDTQYF.

This clonotype came up a few times. The rearrangement links TRBV7-2 to TRBJ2-2; D perhaps matches TRBD2 (6 bases). Germline values: CDR1 SGHTA, CDR2 FQGNSA. Deletions cut 4 bases from V and 7 bases from J, with 16 bases between. CDR3 length: 15 amino acids. CDR3 nucleotides: TGTGCCAGCAGCTACCGCCGGGACTTAAACGGGGAGCTGTTTTTT. Translating it yields CASSYRRDLNGELFF.

The gene calls are TRBV5-4 and TRBJ2-1; weak D call: TRBD2 (5 bases). Trimming took 4 bases from V and 8 from J, leaving 22 bases between them. The CDR3 is 16 amino acids. CDR1 and CDR2 from the germline V gene are SGHNT and YYREEE (reference sequence). The CDR3 loop is CASSAYRDQRTHEQFF. CDR3 bases: TGTGCCAGCAGCGCATATCGGGATCAACGAACTCATGAGCAGTTCTTC. Looking up the rest from reference TRBV5-4 and TRBJ2-1 gives the full variable domain: ETGVTQSPTHLIKTRGQQVTLRCSSQSGHNTVSWYQQALGQGPQFIFQYYREEENGRGNFPPRFSGLQFPNYSSELNVNALELDDSALYLCASSAYRDQRTHEQFFGPGTRLTVL.

The rearrangement uses TRBV5-1 and TRBJ1-6; no firm D call. CDR1 is SGHRS and CDR2 is YFSETQ in the germline V gene. V was trimmed by 5 bases and J by 6 bases, leaving 21 bases between them. This CDR3 has 17 residues. The CDR3 sequence: CASSPGGGFSINSPLHF. The CDR3 DNA is TGCGCCAGCAGTCCCGGAGGAGGATTTTCGATTAATTCACCCCTCCACTTT.

The rearrangement links TRBV12-3 or TRBV12-4 to TRBJ2-7, with 7 bases identical to TRBD1. With V trimmed by 7 bases and J by 2 bases, 8 bases remained unmatched. The CDR3 runs 14 residues. DNA of the CDR3: TGTGCCAGCAATCCAGGGGGTCTACCCTACGAGCAGTACTTC. It yields the protein CASNPGGLPYEQYF.

The V call is TRBV5-1, the J call TRBJ2-1; weak D call: TRBD1 (5 bases). Trimming removed 0 bases at V and 2 bases at J, with 12 bases between. The CDR3 runs to 16 residues. Germline V gene lookup returns CDR1 SGHRS and CDR2 YFSETQ. The CDR3 is CASSLGSRVPYNEQFF. The DNA of the CDR3 is TGCGCCAGCAGCTTGGGTTCCAGGGTTCCCTACAATGAGCAGTTCTTC.

The V gene is TRBV7-3, the J gene TRBJ2-7, with D perhaps matching TRBD2 (6 bases). The CDR3 consists of 15 residues. V shed 6 bases and J shed 3 bases, with 18 bases lying between them. Germline values: CDR1 SGHTA, CDR2 FQGTGA. CDR3 bases: TGTGCCAGCAGTCTTAGACCGGGACTTGACTACGAGCAGTACTTC. It encodes CASSLRPGLDYEQYF.

The chain recombines TRBV5-4 with TRBJ1-2, with a tentative D call TRBD1 (6 bases). This CDR3 is built from 13 residues. Germline values: CDR1 SGHNT, CDR2 YYREEE (reference sequence). Trimming took 2 bases from V and 7 from J, leaving 12 bases between them. CDR3 sequence: CASSLSTGSGYTF. The CDR3 bases are TGTGCCAGCAGCTTATCTACAGGGTCTGGCTACACCTTC.

The chain carries TRBV5-1 and TRBJ1-2; D gene unclear. Germline V lookup: CDR1 SGHRS, CDR2 YFSETQ. The CDR3 is made up of 13 amino acids. The V and J ends lost 4 bases and 8 bases respectively, with 15 bases between them. The chain's CDR3 is CASSPHDGVGYTF. The CDR3 DNA is TGCGCCAGCAGCCCCCATGACGGGGTGGGCTACACCTTC.

This clonotype has just a few counts. The chain links TRBV6-5 to TRBJ1-2; a weak D match, TRBD1 (5 bases). CDR1 and CDR2 from the germline V gene are MNHEY and SVGAGI. V lost 2 bases and J 3 bases, leaving 10 bases between the germline ends. The CDR3 consists of 14 residues. The CDR3 loop is CASSYGAGYYGYTF. In DNA form, the CDR3 reads TGTGCCAGCAGTTACGGGGCAGGCTACTATGGCTACACCTTC.

The chain has TRBV12-3 or TRBV12-4 and TRBJ1-2, with 7 positions matching TRBD1. The V and J ends lost 3 bases and 8 bases, in that order; junction bases with no gene match: 9. The CDR3 is 14 residues long. In DNA, the CDR3 is TGTGCCAGCAGTTTCGGTGACAGGGACCAGGGCTACACCTTC. It specifies CASSFGDRDQGYTF.

The chain couples TRBV6-5 to TRBJ2-4; D remains unclear. The V end was cut by 7 bases, the J end by 4 bases, with 14 bases between. This CDR3 is built from 14 residues. Germline CDR1 reads MNHEY; CDR2 reads SVGAGI. Here the CDR3 DNA reads TGTGCCAGCAAGTCCGTAACCAGAAAAAACATTCAGTACTTC. Amino acids: CASKSVTRKNIQYF.

This chain connects TRBV5-1 to TRBJ2-3, with TRBD2 matching 10 bases. CDR1 SGHRS and CDR2 YFSETQ come from the germline V gene. The junction had 11 bases not matched to a gene; V was cut back by 6 bases and J by 4 bases. This CDR3 region has 16 residues. As DNA, the CDR3 is TGCGCCAGCAACAGCGGGAGGGCCAAAGGTGCAGATACGCAGTATTTT. Amino acids: CASNSGRAKGADTQYF.

The rearrangement uses TRBV20-1 and TRBJ2-7; the D gene is possibly TRBD1 (6 bases). The germline V gene encodes CDR1 DFQATT and CDR2 SNEGSKA (reference sequence). Between the trimmed V and J ends, which lost 0 bases and 6 bases, there was a span of 12 bases. The CDR3 has 13 amino acids. The CDR3 DNA reads TGCAGTGCTAGAGACTCACAGGGCCCCGAGCAGTACTTC. Its translation: CSARDSQGPEQYF.

The chain combines TRBV12-3 or TRBV12-4 with TRBJ2-5, with 7 bases aligning to TRBD2. The CDR3 runs 15 residues. V lost 5 bases, J lost 5 bases, and 11 bases stayed unmatched. CDR3 DNA sequence: TGTGCCAGCAGTACATCTAGCGGAGGGGTCGAGACCCAGTACTTC. This gives the protein CASSTSSGGVETQYF.

The chain employs TRBV5-1 and TRBJ2-1, with D unresolved. The CDR3 contains 16 residues. Trimming removed 0 bases from V and 8 bases from J, with 18 bases in between. Germline values: CDR1 SGHRS, CDR2 YFSETQ. Written as DNA, the CDR3 is TGCGCCAGCAGCTTGGGGTGGGGTATAAGAGTTGATGAGCAGTTCTTC. Encoded protein: CASSLGWGIRVDEQFF.

This clonotype was recorded at least ten times. The chain has TRBV10-3 and TRBJ2-3; 9 bases align to TRBD2. This CDR3 is built from 15 residues. Germline-derived CDR1 and CDR2 are ENHRY and SYGVKD. After removal of 8 bases from V and 6 bases from J, the junction contained 12 bases not matched to a gene. The CDR3 here is CAIGFAGGPGDTQYF. The CDR3, as DNA: TGTGCCATCGGATTTGCGGGAGGGCCTGGGGATACGCAGTATTTT.

This rearrangement joins TRBV5-5 to TRBJ2-1; TRBD2 matches 9 bases. V lost 3 bases to trimming and J lost 6 bases; unmatched junction nucleotides: 16. CDR3 length: 18 residues. The germline V gene encodes CDR1 SGHKS and CDR2 YYEKEE (reference sequence). CDR3: CASSSRLVGLAGLNEQFF. CDR3 nucleotide sequence: TGTGCCAGCAGCTCACGGTTGGTTGGGCTAGCGGGGCTCAATGAGCAGTTCTTC.

The rearrangement links TRBV7-2 to TRBJ2-2; TRBD1 agrees at 10 bases. The CDR3 covers 16 residues. V lost 4 bases and J lost 2; bases outside the gene matches: 4. The germline CDR1 and CDR2 sequences are SGHTA and FQGNSA. CDR3 sequence (DNA): TGTGCCAGCAGCTCCCGACAGGGGGCCAACACCGGGGAGCTGTTTTTT. Translation gives CASSSRQGANTGELFF.

Ten or more counts support this clonotype. CDR3 coding DNA: TGCGCCAGCAGAGGGATGAGGAATGAGCAGTACTTC. Translation gives CASRGMRNEQYF. The chain uses TRBV5-1 and TRBJ2-7; D not resolved. Germline CDR1 SGHRS, CDR2 YFSETQ. Trimming cost V 5 bases and J 7 bases, with 13 bases left between them. The CDR3 spans 12 residues.